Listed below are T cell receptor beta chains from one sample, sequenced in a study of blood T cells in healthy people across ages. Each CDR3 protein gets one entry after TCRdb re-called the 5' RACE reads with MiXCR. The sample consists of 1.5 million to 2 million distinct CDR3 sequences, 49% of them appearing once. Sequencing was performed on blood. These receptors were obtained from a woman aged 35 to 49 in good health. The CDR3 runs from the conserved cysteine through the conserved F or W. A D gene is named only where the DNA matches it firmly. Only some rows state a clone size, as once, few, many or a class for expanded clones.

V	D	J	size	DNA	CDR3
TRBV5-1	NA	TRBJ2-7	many	TGTGCCAGCAGTTTAGCCGGAGGGGTCGAGCAGTACTTC	CASSLAGGVEQYF
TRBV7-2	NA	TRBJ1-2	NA	TGTGCCAGCAGCTTAAAGGTTGGGGGGCCCTATGGCTACACCTTC	CASSLKVGGPYGYTF
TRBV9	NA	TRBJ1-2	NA	TGTGCCAGCTCCCGCGGAAAAGGCTACACCTTC	CASSRGKGYTF
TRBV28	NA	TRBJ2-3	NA	TGTGCCAGCAGTTTATACGGGTCTCACACAGATACGCAGTATTTT	CASSLYGSHTDTQYF
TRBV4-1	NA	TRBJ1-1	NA	TGCGCCAGCAGCCAACAAAAGGGGCGAAGGTACACTGAAGCTTTCTTT	CASSQQKGRRYTEAFF
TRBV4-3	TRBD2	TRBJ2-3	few	TGCGCTAGCAGCCAAGTGCTAGCGGGGGGGCCGGATACGCAGTATTTT	CASSQVLAGGPDTQYF
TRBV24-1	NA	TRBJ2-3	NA	TGTGCCACCAGTGCGGCGGAGGAGAGCACAGATACGCAGTATTTT	CATSAAEESTDTQYF
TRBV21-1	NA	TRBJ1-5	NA	TGTGCCAGCAGCAAAGAGACAGGGCCCCCGGACCAGCCCCAGCATTTT	CASSKETGPPDQPQHF
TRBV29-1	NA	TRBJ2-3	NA	TGCAGCGTTGGTCCGGGGCGGAGCACAGATACGCAGTATTTT	CSVGPGRSTDTQYF
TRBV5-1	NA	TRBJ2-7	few	TGCGCCAGCAGCTTTGGGACGAGTCCCTACGAGCAGTACTTC	CASSFGTSPYEQYF
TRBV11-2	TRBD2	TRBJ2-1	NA	TGTGCCAGCAGCCTGGCGGGACTAGGGGTCAATGAGCAGTTCTTC	CASSLAGLGVNEQFF
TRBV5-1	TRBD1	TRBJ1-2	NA	TGCGCCAGCAGCTTGTTGACAGGGGGCGGAGGCTACACCTTC	CASSLLTGGGGYTF
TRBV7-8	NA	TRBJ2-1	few	TGTGCCAGCAGCCCTGGACCTACAGGCCCGAAGAGCTCCTACAATGAGCAGTTCTTC	CASSPGPTGPKSSYNEQFF
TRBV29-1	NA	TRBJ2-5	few	TGCAGCGTAGTGACCGAGGACTCGGGGACCCAGTACTTC	CSVVTEDSGTQYF
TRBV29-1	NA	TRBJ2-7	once	TGCAGCGCCGGAGACAGTGCCTACGAGCAGTACTTC	CSAGDSAYEQYF
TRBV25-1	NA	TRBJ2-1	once	TGTGCCAGCAGTGCTCGAAGGCCAGCGGCGTACAATGAGCAGTTCTTC	CASSARRPAAYNEQFF
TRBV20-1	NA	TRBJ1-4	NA	TGCAGTGCTAGAGGGACCCATGGGGGGGACAATGAAAAACTGTTTTTT	CSARGTHGGDNEKLFF
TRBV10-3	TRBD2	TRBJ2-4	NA	TGTGCCATCAGTGACGTAGCGGGGGGGCGCGGTGCCAAAAACATTCAGTACTTC	CAISDVAGGRGAKNIQYF
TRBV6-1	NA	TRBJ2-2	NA	TGTGCCAGCAGTGAGGAATTGGCCGGGGAGCTGTTTTTT	CASSEELAGELFF
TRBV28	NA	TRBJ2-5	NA	TGTGCCAGCGGAGGACGTTTGGAGACCCAGTACTTC	CASGGRLETQYF
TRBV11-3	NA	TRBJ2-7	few	TGTGCCAGCAGTCTTACTTCGACGGCCGCCTACGAGCAGTACTTC	CASSLTSTAAYEQYF
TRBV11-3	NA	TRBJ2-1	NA	TGTACCAGCAGGGGAGGGAATGAGCAGTTCTTC	CTSRGGNEQFF
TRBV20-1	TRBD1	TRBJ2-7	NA	TGCAGTGCTAGAAGACAGGGGGAAGAATACGAGCAGTACTTC	CSARRQGEEYEQYF
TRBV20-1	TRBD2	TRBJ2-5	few	TGCAGTGCTACGCGCGGCGGGGGTGCACAACAAGAGACCCAGTACTTC	CSATRGGGAQQETQYF
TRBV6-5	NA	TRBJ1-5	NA	TGTGCCAGCAGCTCCTCCCTGGCAGTGGGCAATCAGCCCCAGCATTTT	CASSSSLAVGNQPQHF
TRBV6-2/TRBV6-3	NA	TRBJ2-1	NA	TGTGCCAGCAGTCCGGGGGCAGTGGGGGTGAATGAGCAGTTCTTC	CASSPGAVGVNEQFF
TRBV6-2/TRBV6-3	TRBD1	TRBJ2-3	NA	TGTGCCACGCAGGACAGGGGGCTAACAGATACGCAGTATTTT	CATQDRGLTDTQYF
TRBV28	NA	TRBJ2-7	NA	TGTGCCAGTCAACCCCAACCATCCTACGAGCAGTACTTC	CASQPQPSYEQYF
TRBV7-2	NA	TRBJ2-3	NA	TGTGCCAGCAGCAACCGGGACACGCGCACAGATACGCAGTATTTT	CASSNRDTRTDTQYF
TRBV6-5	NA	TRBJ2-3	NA	TGTGCCAGCAGGGATTACAGGGCTCCAGATACGCAGTATTTT	CASRDYRAPDTQYF
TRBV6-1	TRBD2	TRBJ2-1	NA	TGTGCCAGCCAATTAAGCGGGGCCCACAATGAGCAGTTCTTC	CASQLSGAHNEQFF
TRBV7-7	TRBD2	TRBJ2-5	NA	TGTGCTAGCAGCCCAACTAGCGGGGGGACTGGGACCCAGTACTTC	CASSPTSGGTGTQYF
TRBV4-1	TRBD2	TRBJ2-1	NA	TGCGCCAGCAGCCCGAGCGGGGGGGACAACAATGAGCAGTTCTTC	CASSPSGGDNNEQFF
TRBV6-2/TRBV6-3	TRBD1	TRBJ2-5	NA	TGTGCCAGCTGCTGGACAGGTTCCGAGACCCAGTACTTC	CASCWTGSETQYF
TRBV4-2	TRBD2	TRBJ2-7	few	TGTGCCAGCAGCCCCCGGGAGGACAATGGATACGAGCAGTACTTC	CASSPREDNGYEQYF